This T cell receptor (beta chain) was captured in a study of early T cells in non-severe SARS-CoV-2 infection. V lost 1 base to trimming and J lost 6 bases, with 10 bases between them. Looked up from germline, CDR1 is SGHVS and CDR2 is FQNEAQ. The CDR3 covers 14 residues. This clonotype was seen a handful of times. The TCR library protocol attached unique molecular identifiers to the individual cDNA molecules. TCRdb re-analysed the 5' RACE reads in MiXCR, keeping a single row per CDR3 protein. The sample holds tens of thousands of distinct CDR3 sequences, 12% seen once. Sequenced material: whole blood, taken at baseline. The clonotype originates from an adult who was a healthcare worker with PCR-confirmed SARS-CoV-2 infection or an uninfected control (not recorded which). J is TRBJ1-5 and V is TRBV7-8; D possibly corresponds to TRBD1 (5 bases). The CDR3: CASSLGGTVQPQHF. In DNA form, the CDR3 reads TGTGCCAGCAGCTTAGGGGGGACGGTTCAGCCCCAGCATTTT.